This T cell receptor beta chain was sequenced for a study of technical replicates of blood from a handful of donors. Sequenced by immunoSEQ multiplex PCR; TCRdb stores in-frame clones only, minus some. The table has 50,000 or so clones, 92% seen once; the top ten hold under 5%. This sequence was found in a human donor in good health. Some clones in this sample may be carry-over from other donors' samples. Sequenced: PBMCs.

The CDR3 region has the DNA TGTGCCAGCAGTCATAGAGCGGGGGACTACAATGAGCAGTTCTTC. Its translation: CASSHRAGDYNEQFF. This rearrangement joins TRBV6-4 to TRBJ2-1; 8 nucleotides agree with TRBD2. V gave up 5 bases and J gave up 3 bases; unmatched junction bases: 6. The CDR3 runs 15 residues. The germline V gene encodes CDR1 MRHNA and CDR2 SNTAGT.